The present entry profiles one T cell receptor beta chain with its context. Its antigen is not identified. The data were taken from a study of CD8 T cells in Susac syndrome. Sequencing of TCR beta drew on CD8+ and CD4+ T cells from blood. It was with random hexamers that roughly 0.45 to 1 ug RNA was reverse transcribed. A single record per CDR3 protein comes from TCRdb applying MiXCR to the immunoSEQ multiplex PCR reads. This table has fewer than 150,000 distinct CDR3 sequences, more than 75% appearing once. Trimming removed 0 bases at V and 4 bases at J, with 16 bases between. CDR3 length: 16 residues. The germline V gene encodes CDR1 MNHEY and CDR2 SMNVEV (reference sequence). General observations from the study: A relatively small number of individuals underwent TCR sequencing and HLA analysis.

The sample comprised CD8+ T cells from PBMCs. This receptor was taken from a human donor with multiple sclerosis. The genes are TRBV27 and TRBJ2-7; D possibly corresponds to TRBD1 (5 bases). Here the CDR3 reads CASSLSPQGYYYEQYF. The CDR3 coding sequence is TGTGCCAGCAGTTTATCTCCCCAGGGCTATTATTACGAGCAGTACTTC.